One T cell receptor beta chain is described in this entry. This CDR3 region has 15 residues. V lost 2 bases and J lost 1, with 9 bases in between. These data are taken from a study of response to subunit inactivated influenza vaccine. TCRdb reanalysed the RT-PCR reads using MiXCR and keeps one entry per CDR3 protein. The top ten clones hold around 13% of a sample with around 570,000 distinct CDR3 sequences, approximately 7.7% of them seen once. The sequences come from PBMCs from blood, collected less than 30 months after vaccination. This clonotype originated in a man aged 50 to 69 who received an inactivated influenza vaccine. The gene calls are TRBV12-3 or TRBV12-4 and TRBJ1-5, with D uncertain. This CDR3 reads CASSLNSGSNQPQHF. CDR3 nucleotides: TGTGCCAGCAGTTTAAACAGCGGGAGCAATCAGCCCCAGCATTTT.